These T cell receptor beta chains were read from a single sample in a study of cytomegalovirus exposure and HLA in healthy donors. Libraries were prepared by immunoSEQ multiplex PCR; TCRdb keeps only in-frame clonotypes and omits some of them. The sample shows 81,000 or so clones, 77% of them seen only once. The material sequenced was PBMCs. Receptors originate from a man in his forties or fifties in good health and CMV-seropositive. Each CDR3 is given with its conserved first and last residue. The order of the fields is J gene, D gene, V gene, clone size, CDR3 DNA, CDR3 protein. The D gene is left open where the match is weak. Clone size is given for some rows only: seen once, a few or many times, or a class if the clone is expanded.

j_call: TRBJ2-7; d_call: TRBD2; v_call: TRBV5-1; clone_size: .; cdr3_nt: TGCGCCAGCAGCTTGGCCAGCGGGAGTCACGAGCAGTACTTC; cdr3_aa: CASSLASGSHEQYF
j_call: TRBJ1-6; d_call: TRBD1; v_call: TRBV30; clone_size: .; cdr3_nt: TGTGCCTGGAGTGGACCGGGACAGGGGTCTTCACCCCTCCACTTT; cdr3_aa: CAWSGPGQGSSPLHF
j_call: TRBJ2-7; d_call: TRBD2; v_call: TRBV11-2; clone_size: few; cdr3_nt: TGTGCCAGCAGCTCAATTCGGAGCGGGAGCTACGAGCAGTACTTC; cdr3_aa: CASSSIRSGSYEQYF
j_call: TRBJ2-1; d_call: .; v_call: TRBV30; clone_size: few; cdr3_nt: TGTGCCTGGAGATCCCTTAGCAGCAGCTCCTACAATGAGCAGTTCTTC; cdr3_aa: CAWRSLSSSSYNEQFF
j_call: TRBJ2-1; d_call: .; v_call: TRBV2; clone_size: .; cdr3_nt: TGTGCCAGCAGTGATCAAGCGGGTCTCAATGAGCAGTTCTTC; cdr3_aa: CASSDQAGLNEQFF
j_call: TRBJ2-3; d_call: TRBD2; v_call: TRBV7-9; clone_size: .; cdr3_nt: TGTTCCAGCAGTCTAGCGGGAGGCGGGGTTAGCACAGATACGCAGTATTTT; cdr3_aa: CSSSLAGGGVSTDTQYF
j_call: TRBJ2-7; d_call: .; v_call: TRBV7-9; clone_size: many; cdr3_nt: TGTGCCAGCAGTCCCAAATCGACAGAGTACGAGCAGTACTTC; cdr3_aa: CASSPKSTEYEQYF
j_call: TRBJ1-1; d_call: .; v_call: TRBV7-3; clone_size: .; cdr3_nt: TGTGCCAGCAGCTTAACTGGCGAGGTAGGGGCAGGCGGAGCTTTCTTT; cdr3_aa: CASSLTGEVGAGGAFF
j_call: TRBJ2-5; d_call: .; v_call: TRBV28; clone_size: .; cdr3_nt: TGTGCCAGCAGTTCTCCCACCCTAAGGGGGGAGACCCAGTACTTC; cdr3_aa: CASSSPTLRGETQYF
j_call: TRBJ2-1; d_call: .; v_call: TRBV21-1; clone_size: .; cdr3_nt: TGTGCCAGCAGCAGAAGGTGGGACAGGGGATTCGATGAGCAGTTCTTC; cdr3_aa: CASSRRWDRGFDEQFF
j_call: TRBJ2-3; d_call: TRBD1; v_call: TRBV30; clone_size: .; cdr3_nt: TGTGCCTGGAGGACGGGACAGGCGGACACAGATACGCAGTATTTT; cdr3_aa: CAWRTGQADTDTQYF
j_call: TRBJ2-3; d_call: TRBD2; v_call: TRBV5-1; clone_size: once; cdr3_nt: TGCGCCAGCAGCTCCCGACTAGCGGACTTGGGAGATACGCAGTATTTT; cdr3_aa: CASSSRLADLGDTQYF
j_call: TRBJ2-5; d_call: TRBD2; v_call: TRBV18; clone_size: once; cdr3_nt: TGTGCCAGCTCCCGATTGGCGGGAGGGCGCGAGACCCAGTACTTC; cdr3_aa: CASSRLAGGRETQYF
j_call: TRBJ1-2; d_call: .; v_call: TRBV27; clone_size: .; cdr3_nt: TGTGCCAGCAGTTTATCGCGCGTAGCGGGCTATGGCTACACCTTC; cdr3_aa: CASSLSRVAGYGYTF
j_call: TRBJ2-1; d_call: TRBD1; v_call: TRBV9; clone_size: few; cdr3_nt: TGTGCCAGCAGCGTTTCCGGGACAGGCTACAATGAGCAGTTCTTC; cdr3_aa: CASSVSGTGYNEQFF
j_call: TRBJ1-1; d_call: .; v_call: TRBV6-1; clone_size: .; cdr3_nt: TGTGCCAGCAGTCCCTGGGGGGGGGAGGCTTTCTTT; cdr3_aa: CASSPWGGEAFF
j_call: TRBJ2-4; d_call: .; v_call: TRBV5-1; clone_size: .; cdr3_nt: TGCGCCAGCAGCTTGAGGCAGTCTGGTGACAGTCAGTACTTC; cdr3_aa: CASSLRQSGDSQYF
j_call: TRBJ1-5; d_call: TRBD1; v_call: TRBV5-1; clone_size: .; cdr3_nt: TGCGCCAGCAGCTTGGGGGGACAGGTAGGCGGGGACAATCAGCCCCAGCATTTT; cdr3_aa: CASSLGGQVGGDNQPQHF